A selection of T cell receptor beta chains follows, all from one sample in a study of cytomegalovirus exposure and HLA in healthy donors. Assay: immunoSEQ multiplex PCR; the TCRdb copy retains only in-frame clones and omits some. The data show more than 150,000 clones, with roughly three quarters seen just once and about 2.5% held by the top ten. The sample consisted of PBMCs. The receptors stem from a woman younger than 45 in good health and CMV-seropositive. Both conserved end residues are part of each CDR3. The D gene is left open where the match is weak. Clone sizes are given selectively: once, few, many, or a class where the clone is expanded.

j_gene: TRBJ2-5; abundance: NA; v_gene: TRBV29-1; d_gene: TRBD1; CDR3aa: CSGDREQETQYF; CDR3nt: TGCAGCGGGGACAGGGAGCAAGAGACCCAGTACTTC
j_gene: TRBJ2-7; abundance: NA; v_gene: TRBV7-8; d_gene: NA; CDR3aa: CASSLGDRVYEQYF; CDR3nt: TGTGCCAGCAGCTTAGGAGACAGAGTCTACGAGCAGTACTTC
j_gene: TRBJ2-7; abundance: few; v_gene: TRBV4-3; d_gene: NA; CDR3aa: CASSQDRGPAYEQYF; CDR3nt: TGCGCCAGCAGCCAAGATAGAGGCCCGGCCTACGAGCAGTACTTC
j_gene: TRBJ2-3; abundance: NA; v_gene: TRBV6-6; d_gene: NA; CDR3aa: CASSYNTQATQYF; CDR3nt: TGTGCCAGCAGTTACAATACCCAAGCTACGCAGTATTTT
j_gene: TRBJ2-7; abundance: once; v_gene: TRBV15; d_gene: TRBD2; CDR3aa: CATSRNSGGVYEQYF; CDR3nt: TGTGCCACCAGCAGAAACAGCGGGGGGGTGTACGAGCAGTACTTC
j_gene: TRBJ2-5; abundance: NA; v_gene: TRBV29-1; d_gene: NA; CDR3aa: CSVGPEETQYF; CDR3nt: TGCAGCGTTGGTCCCGAGGAGACCCAGTACTTC
j_gene: TRBJ2-3; abundance: once; v_gene: TRBV25-1; d_gene: NA; CDR3aa: CASSEPLTDTQYF; CDR3nt: TGTGCCAGCAGTGAGCCACTCACAGATACGCAGTATTTT
j_gene: TRBJ2-2; abundance: NA; v_gene: TRBV9; d_gene: NA; CDR3aa: CASSVGLTNTGELFF; CDR3nt: TGTGCCAGCAGCGTAGGACTGACGAACACCGGGGAGCTGTTTTTT
j_gene: TRBJ2-1; abundance: NA; v_gene: TRBV13; d_gene: NA; CDR3aa: CASSLGEGGNEQFF; CDR3nt: TGTGCCAGCAGCTTAGGGGAAGGGGGCAATGAGCAGTTCTTC
j_gene: TRBJ2-5; abundance: NA; v_gene: TRBV5-1; d_gene: NA; CDR3aa: CASRPLGSVQETQYF; CDR3nt: TGCGCCAGCAGACCCCTCGGGAGCGTCCAAGAGACCCAGTACTTC
j_gene: TRBJ1-4; abundance: NA; v_gene: TRBV14; d_gene: NA; CDR3aa: CASSRLHPGHRYEKLFF; CDR3nt: TGTGCCAGCAGCCGCCTACATCCGGGACACAGGTATGAAAAACTGTTTTTT